A selection of T cell receptor beta chains follows, all from one sample in a study of T cells after posttransplantation cyclophosphamide. Produced via immunoSEQ multiplex PCR; TCRdb's table is partial and in-frame only. The sample yields 20,000 to 25,000 clones, 73% seen once. Sequenced material: memory CD4+ T cells sorted from PBMCs. The receptors shown here come from a woman aged 55-70 years in good health, CMV-negative, and a related stem cell transplant donor. The CDR3 runs from the conserved cysteine through the conserved F or W. The D gene is left open where the match is weak. Clone size appears in some rows only: once, few, many, or a class for an expanded clone.

j_gene,abundance,d_gene,v_gene,CDR3nt,CDR3aa
TRBJ2-7,.,TRBD2,TRBV11-1,TGTGCCAGCAGCTTTACGAGCGGGGGGCACTACGAGCAGTACTTC,CASSFTSGGHYEQYF
TRBJ1-6,.,.,TRBV4-3,TGCGCCAGCAGCCAAGTGGGGGCCCCTAATTCACCCCTCCACTTT,CASSQVGAPNSPLHF
TRBJ1-1,.,.,TRBV2,TGTGCCAGCAGCTTACGCCAGGGTTCCCCGGGGAACACTGAAGCTTTCTTT,CASSLRQGSPGNTEAFF
TRBJ1-5,.,.,TRBV5-1,TGCGCCAGCAGCTCCCTTGATCTTAAACAGGGAAAGGATCAGCCCCAGCATTTT,CASSSLDLKQGKDQPQHF
TRBJ2-5,once,.,TRBV2,TGTGCCAGCAGTGTGGGGGGGCGCCAAGAGACCCAGTACTTC,CASSVGGRQETQYF
TRBJ1-1,medium-sized,.,TRBV6-5,TGTGCCAGCAGTTACTCTATTCAGGGCAACACTGAAGCTTTCTTT,CASSYSIQGNTEAFF
TRBJ1-1,.,TRBD1,TRBV7-9,TGTGCCAGCAGCATCACAGGGGACACTGAAGCTTTCTTT,CASSITGDTEAFF
TRBJ2-5,few,TRBD2,TRBV5-5,TGTGCCAGCAGCTTGACCGGGACTAGCGCAGAGACCCAGTACTTC,CASSLTGTSAETQYF
TRBJ1-2,.,.,TRBV10-2,TGCGCCAGCAGTCAGGGAACTAACTATGGCTACACCTTC,CASSQGTNYGYTF
TRBJ1-2,once,.,TRBV5-1,TGCGCCAGCAGCTTGGCCACGGGGGGGGCGGCTAATGGCTACACCTTC,CASSLATGGAANGYTF
TRBJ2-1,.,TRBD2,TRBV7-7,TGTGCTAGCAGCCCTTCTAGCGGGGGTTACAATGAGCAGTTCTTC,CASSPSSGGYNEQFF
TRBJ2-5,.,.,TRBV5-3,TGTGCCAGAAGCTTGGATCGCAGCCAAGAGACCCAGTACTTC,CARSLDRSQETQYF
TRBJ2-1,.,.,TRBV6-1,TGTGCCAGCAGTGAGGGGCGTTTTACATCCTACAATGAGCAGTTCTTC,CASSEGRFTSYNEQFF
TRBJ2-3,.,TRBD2,TRBV28,TGTGCACATCAGCGGGAGAGAACAGATACGCAGTATTTT,CAHQRERTDTQYF
TRBJ1-1,.,TRBD1,TRBV28,TGTGCCAGCAAACTACCCGGGACAGGGCGGGGGAGCACTGAAGCTTTCTTT,CASKLPGTGRGSTEAFF
TRBJ1-4,.,.,TRBV4-3,TGCGCCAGCAGCCAAGGATCCGCACGGGGTGAAAAACTGTTTTTT,CASSQGSARGEKLFF
TRBJ1-5,few,TRBD1,TRBV5-1,TGCGCCAGTGCGACAGGGCGGGATCAGCCCCAGCATTTT,CASATGRDQPQHF
TRBJ2-3,once,.,TRBV19,TGTGCCAGTAGTATATCGAAGCGGCCCAACCAGCCAGATACGCAGTATTTT,CASSISKRPNQPDTQYF
TRBJ1-4,once,TRBD1,TRBV5-1,TGCGCCAGCAGCCTAGGGACAGGTTTGGGGTCGGAAAAACTGTTTTTT,CASSLGTGLGSEKLFF
TRBJ2-5,.,.,TRBV6-1,TGTGCCAGCAGTATAGATTGGGGCCAGGAGACCCAGTACTTC,CASSIDWGQETQYF
TRBJ2-7,.,TRBD2,TRBV28,TGTGCCAGCAGTACGGCTGGGGGCGGGGGGATTTACTACGAGCAGTACTTC,CASSTAGGGGIYYEQYF
TRBJ2-7,.,TRBD2,TRBV23-1,TGCGCCAGCAGCCCCGGGACTAGCGGGTCTTTGAGCTCCTACGAGCAGTACTTC,CASSPGTSGSLSSYEQYF
TRBJ1-2,.,.,TRBV4-3,TGCGCCAGCAGCCAAGATCGGGGGGGGATTGGCTATGGCTACACCTTC,CASSQDRGGIGYGYTF
TRBJ1-2,.,.,TRBV29-1,TGCAGCGTTTCGAAGGACATTCTCGTCTATGGCTACACCTTC,CSVSKDILVYGYTF